The 5 T cell receptor beta chains below come from one sample, sequenced in a study of persistence of HIV-infected CD4 T cells. Cells were stimulated nonspecifically with anti-CD3/anti-CD28 magnetic beads. Sorting selected CD4+ T cells upregulating both CD40 ligand and CD69. Sequencing used immunoSEQ version 4 in survey mode. Method: immunoSEQ multiplex PCR; TCRdb's copy keeps in-frame clones and lacks some. The sample has 35,000 to 55,000 clones; roughly nine tenths are singletons. These TCRs are of unknown antigen specificity. The sequences come from CD4+ T cells sorted from PBMCs after roughly 18-hour stimulation, collected from a patient who received antiretroviral therapy. These receptors all stem from an adult man with HIV who was CMV-seropositive.

The chain couples TRBV19 to TRBJ1-5; 9 bases agree with TRBD1. The ends lost 4 bases at V and 3 bases at J; junction bases unmatched: 4. The germline gives CDR1 LNHDA, CDR2 SQIVND (reference sequence). This CDR3 comprises 15 residues. CDR3 coding DNA: TGTGCCAGTAGTAGGGACAGGGAAAACAATCAGCCCCAGCATTTT. Residues: CASSRDRENNQPQHF.

The V gene is TRBV9, the J gene TRBJ2-1, with TRBD2 matching 12 bases. From germline, CDR1 is SGDLS and CDR2 YYNGEE. The CDR3 has 19 residues. V was pared by 1 base and J by 0 bases, with 8 bases of the junction left unmatched. CDR3 amino acids: CASSVKSSGGGSSYNEQFF. The DNA for the CDR3 is TGTGCCAGCAGCGTAAAGTCTAGCGGGGGGGGAAGCTCCTACAATGAGCAGTTCTTC.

This clone was seen only once. The chain carries TRBV3-1 (or the pseudogene TRBV3-2) and TRBJ1-5; D uncertain. Germline V gives CDR1 LGHDT, CDR2 YNNKEL (reference sequence). The germline V and J ends were trimmed by 0 bases and 2 bases, with 8 bases remaining between them. This CDR3 region has 15 residues. In nucleotides, the CDR3 is TGTGCCAGCAGCCAAGATTTCTCGGGCAATCAGCCCCAGCATTTT. This encodes CASSQDFSGNQPQHF.

The V gene is TRBV15, the J gene TRBJ2-7; 8 bases fit TRBD1. The CDR3 length is 12 residues. J gave up 6 bases and V 4 bases, and 2 bases lay outside the gene matches. The germline gives CDR1 LNHNV, CDR2 YYDKDF (reference sequence). CDR3 DNA sequence: TGTGCCACCAGCACCGACAGGGGCGAGCAGTACTTC. Translated: CATSTDRGEQYF.

In this sample, this clone turned up once. CDR3 nucleotides: TGCGCCAGCAGCTCCGTCCAGGGACAGGGGGCGCTCGGGGAGCTGTTTTTT. It yields the protein CASSSVQGQGALGELFF. This chain links TRBV5-1 with TRBJ2-2; 12 nucleotides match TRBD1. The V gene end was trimmed by 3 bases and the J gene end by 7 bases; junction bases not matched to a gene: 10. Germline V CDR1 and CDR2: SGHRS, YFSETQ. The CDR3 is 17 amino acids.